One sample yielded the 10 T cell receptor beta chains listed below, sequenced in a study of cytomegalovirus exposure and HLA in healthy donors. PCR amplification relied on 60 Vbeta primers (plus 13 Jbeta primers). Generated by immunoSEQ multiplex PCR, the TCRdb table keeps only in-frame clones and is missing some. This table has fewer than 200,000 clones, about 12% appearing once. What was sequenced was PBMCs. These TCRs come from a man aged 50 to 59 in good health and CMV-seropositive.

This clone was found a few times. The gene calls are TRBV6-5 and TRBJ2-3, with D perhaps matching TRBD2 (5 bases). The CDR3 has 14 residues. V was clipped by 6 bases and J by 2 bases, with 12 bases between them. Germline-derived CDR1 and CDR2 are MNHEY and SVGAGI. For the CDR3, the DNA is TGTGCCAGCAGCTCTAGCCACCCCACAGATACGCAGTATTTT. Encoded protein: CASSSSHPTDTQYF.

A few counts support this clone. The chain carries TRBV5-6 and TRBJ2-1, with TRBD1 matching over 8 bases. The CDR3 is 16 amino acids. Trimming cost V 4 bases and J 0 bases; bases outside gene matches: 6. CDR1 SGHDT and CDR2 YYEEEE come from the germline V gene. The CDR3 DNA follows: TGTGCCAGCAGCGGGGGACAGGTGAGCTCCTACAATGAGCAGTTCTTC. Amino acid sequence: CASSGGQVSSYNEQFF.

Only a few counts were recorded for this clone. This chain joins TRBV6-5 and TRBJ1-1, with D possibly matching TRBD1 (5 bases). The CDR3 loop spans 14 amino acids. The V gene lost 5 bases and the J gene lost 0 bases, with 10 bases spanning the gap. Germline values: CDR1 MNHEY, CDR2 SVGAGI. The CDR3 sequence: CASSRSTVNTEAFF. The CDR3 region has the DNA TGTGCCAGCAGTAGGTCGACAGTGAACACTGAAGCTTTCTTT.

The chain combines TRBV7-9 with TRBJ1-1, with 10 bases fitting TRBD1. From germline, CDR1 is SEHNR and CDR2 FQNEAQ (reference sequence). The CDR3 runs 16 residues. The trim removed 0 bases at V and 1 base at J, leaving 2 bases unmatched. CDR3 in amino acids: CASSLAGQGTNTEAFF. In DNA, the CDR3 is TGTGCCAGCAGCTTAGCGGGACAGGGGACGAACACTGAAGCTTTCTTT.

This chain joins TRBV6-5 and TRBJ1-6, with 7 bases fitting TRBD1. V trimming: 8 bases; J trimming: 10 bases; junction bases outside the gene matches: 8. Germline-derived CDR1 and CDR2 are MNHEY and SVGAGI. The CDR3 contains 13 residues. The CDR3 sequence: CASYQGVSSPLHF. The CDR3 coding sequence is TGTGCCAGCTACCAGGGGGTAAGCTCACCCCTCCACTTT.

V gene TRBV7-8 combines with J gene TRBJ2-5; 8 positions match TRBD2. The ends lost 1 base at V and 0 bases at J; junction bases unmatched: 7. The CDR3 loop spans 17 amino acids. Germline V gene lookup returns CDR1 SGHVS and CDR2 FQNEAQ. The CDR3 is CASSLGGRGGYQETQYF. The CDR3 DNA reads as TGTGCCAGCAGCTTAGGAGGACGGGGGGGATACCAAGAGACCCAGTACTTC.

A few counts support this clone. The V gene is TRBV7-9, the J gene TRBJ2-3; 11 bases line up with TRBD1. The trim removed 7 bases at V and 4 bases at J, leaving 7 bases unmatched. This CDR3 region has 15 residues. Germline V lookup: CDR1 SEHNR, CDR2 FQNEAQ (reference sequence). DNA of the CDR3: TGTGCCAGCACTCCAGCGGGACAGGGGGCAGATACGCAGTATTTT. As protein: CASTPAGQGADTQYF.

V gene TRBV4-1 combines with J gene TRBJ2-1; maybe TRBD2 (5 bases). Trimming shortened V by 4 bases and J by 7 bases, and 11 bases separated the two germline ends. The germline V gene encodes CDR1 MGHRA and CDR2 YSYEKL. CDR3 length: 13 residues. As DNA, the CDR3 is TGCGCCAGCAGCCGAGGGTCCTTAAATGAGCAGTTCTTC. Amino acid sequence: CASSRGSLNEQFF.

CDR3 amino acids: CAGYGGGGTEAFF. CDR3 nucleotide sequence: TGTGCCGGATACGGGGGGGGAGGGACTGAAGCTTTCTTT. The genes are TRBV28 and TRBJ1-1; D perhaps matches TRBD1 (5 bases). Germline lookup yields CDR1 MDHEN and CDR2 SYDVKM. CDR3 length: 13 amino acids. Trimming cost V 11 bases and J 5 bases, with 18 bases left between them.

This chain uses TRBV5-1 with TRBJ2-5; 11 bases fit TRBD1. This CDR3 has 15 amino acids. Germline assignment: CDR1 SGHRS and CDR2 YFSETQ. V trimming: 4 bases; J trimming: 5 bases; junction bases outside the gene matches: 7. In DNA, the CDR3 is TGCGCCAGCAGCAGGGACAGGGGGGAAATGGAGACCCAGTACTTC. This codes for CASSRDRGEMETQYF.